This TCR beta chain was sequenced in a study of CD8 T cells in Susac syndrome (dated by TCRdb to the late 2010s). With regard to the full study: Whether CD8+ T cell activation and differentiation in Susac syndrome was antigen driven was tested using repertoire sequencing. CD8+ T cell repertoire clonality was compared between around eleven healthy donors, approximately 14 Susac syndrome patients and 15 multiple sclerosis patients.

RNA was extracted with the RNeasy kit and roughly 0.5 to 1 ug was reverse transcribed using random hexamers. The immunoSEQ multiplex PCR assay, covering 54 Vbeta and 13 Jbeta segments, was used to amplify TCR beta CDR3 regions. To correct PCR amplification bias, a synthetic template baseline was used for both primer optimization and computational correction. The study's processing was this. Only productive sequences were kept, with reads annotated to V, D and J genes according to IMGT and analyzed in immunoSEQ Analyzer. Clonality was computed as one minus Shannon entropy normalized by log2 of the number of productive unique sequences. For each patient and control, public and private clones were evaluated within the 100 most prevalent clones. A clone was defined as Susac-specific if it was absent from the healthy and MS cohorts, from roughly 990 published viral clones and from other ImmuneACCESS disease sequences. TCRdb applied fastp at Q25 and MiXCR to the public reads, then kept only in-frame beta chains. Every distinct CDR3 protein forms one entry, paired with its most common genes and DNA. Clone size and V and J calls follow TCRdb, not the original study. Present in this sample are around 180,000 distinct CDR3 sequences, 85% to 95% of which were seen just once. Of the sample, 0.15% to 0.2% is held by the ten largest clones.

Peripheral blood CD8+ and CD4+ T cells from healthy donors, Susac syndrome patients and multiple sclerosis patients were profiled using high-throughput TCR beta sequencing. Treatment-naive patients with stable or active relapsing-remitting disease fulfilling revised McDonald criteria were used as multiple sclerosis controls. Bulk CD8+ and CD4+ T cells were purified by magnetic negative isolation, while CD8+ TEMRA cells were enriched using FACS. Blood was drawn into EDTA tubes, processed within 24 hours, and PBMCs were isolated by density gradient centrifugation. PBMCs destined for TCR sequencing were cryopreserved in liquid nitrogen and later thawed in a 37 °C water bath. A purity of at least 90% was achieved for sorted or isolated CD4+, CD8+ and CD8+ TEMRA cells. In the case of this clonotype: Which antigen it targets is not known. No quality values exist for individual bases; no much larger clone is one base distant.

Results and caveats for the whole study, not just this receptor: The TCR sequencing and HLA analysis was acknowledged to have included a relatively small number of individuals.

The CDR3 covers 14 residues, taking in both the cysteine and the phenylalanine. Left in the record is the CDR3 DNA by itself, 42 bases read in frame from the first base. Reading the germline V gene gives CDR1 SQVTM and CDR2 ANQGSEA. Trimming takes 0 bases from V and 4 bases from J, and the germline ends sit 12 bases apart. This receptor was taken from a human donor with multiple sclerosis. Specimen: CD8+ T cells from PBMCs. The sequence is built from TRBV29-1 and TRBJ1-2; D gene: possibly TRBD1, on 6 matching bases. CDR3 protein: CSVEDSGAGYGYTF. The nucleotide sequence is TGCAGCGTTGAAGATTCAGGGGCAGGCTATGGCTACACCTTC.